This is a list of T cell receptor beta chains from one sample in a study of regulatory T cells in long-lasting Graves disease. Each CDR3 protein gets one entry after TCRdb re-called the multiplex PCR reads with MiXCR. The repertoire holds under 450,000 distinct CDR3 sequences, under 20% seen once, with around 20% in the top ten. The same data also went into a second study, on T cells in Graves' hyperthyroidism and ophthalmopathy.

Material: peripheral blood mononuclear cells (PBMCs), obtained at new diagnosis, from a patient treated with antithyroid drugs. Receptors originate from a woman aged 18-29 years with Graves disease. Each CDR3 is given with its conserved first and last residue. The D gene is left open where the match is weak. For some rows the clone size is stated as once, few or many, or as a class when expanded; others skip it.

v_gene,abundance,j_gene,d_gene,CDR3nt,CDR3aa
TRBV5-1,many,TRBJ2-7,NA,TGCGCCAGCAGCCTCGCCACCGACTACGAGCAGTACTTC,CASSLATDYEQYF
TRBV5-1,few,TRBJ2-5,TRBD2,TGCGCCAGCAGCGCCGGCCTTAGCGGGGGGGCGCGGCGGGAGACCCAGTACTTC,CASSAGLSGGARRETQYF
TRBV24-1,NA,TRBJ2-3,TRBD2,TGTGCCACCAGTGATTTCCTATCGGGGGGGCCAGATACGCAGTATTTT,CATSDFLSGGPDTQYF
TRBV24-1,few,TRBJ2-5,NA,TGTGCCACCAGTGATTTGGTAGAGACCCAGTACTTC,CATSDLVETQYF
TRBV12-3/TRBV12-4,few,TRBJ2-3,NA,TGTGCCAGCAGTTTTGACAGGCGTACAGATACGCAGTATTTT,CASSFDRRTDTQYF
TRBV20-1,few,TRBJ2-4,NA,TGCAGTGCTAGGCTATTAAGCACAGGCCCCCAAAACATTCAGTACTTC,CSARLLSTGPQNIQYF
TRBV7-9,many,TRBJ1-2,NA,TGTGCCAGCAGCTTAGCAGACGGATTCTATGGCTACACCTTC,CASSLADGFYGYTF
TRBV29-1,NA,TRBJ1-1,NA,TGCAGCGTGTACAGGGTTTATAGCACTGAAGCTTTCTTT,CSVYRVYSTEAFF
TRBV27,NA,TRBJ2-1,TRBD2,TGTGCCAGCAGTTCAGAGAGGGCGGGAGGGGATAATGAGCAGTTCTTC,CASSSERAGGDNEQFF
TRBV28,many,TRBJ2-3,NA,TGTGCCAGCTGGACCCAGTTTGACGTGAACACAGATACGCAGTATTTT,CASWTQFDVNTDTQYF
TRBV5-1,many,TRBJ2-3,TRBD1,TGCGCCAGCAGCCAGACAGGGGACACAGATACGCAGTATTTT,CASSQTGDTDTQYF
TRBV9,NA,TRBJ1-2,TRBD1,TGTGCCAGCAGCGTAGACCAGGGGGGGGGCTACACCTTC,CASSVDQGGGYTF
TRBV14,many,TRBJ2-5,NA,TGTGCCAGCAGCCAAGATCCGTCCGAGACCCAGTACTTC,CASSQDPSETQYF
TRBV11-2,many,TRBJ2-7,TRBD2,TGTGCCAGCAGCGCCTCTAGCGGGGGGTACGAGCAGTACTTC,CASSASSGGYEQYF
TRBV12-3/TRBV12-4,few,TRBJ1-3,NA,TGTGCCAGCAGTCCCGGACCTTACTCTGGAAACACCATATATTTT,CASSPGPYSGNTIYF
TRBV6-5,many,TRBJ2-2,NA,TGTGCCAGCAGTTACGACAGGGGGGAGCTGTTTTTT,CASSYDRGELFF
TRBV5-1,few,TRBJ1-1,NA,TGCGCCAGCAGCTTGGCCGGGGCAGGGTTCGAGGACACTGAAGCTTTCTTT,CASSLAGAGFEDTEAFF
TRBV5-1,many,TRBJ2-1,TRBD2,TGCGCCAGCGCAAGAACTAGCGGGCTGACCTACAATGAGCAGTTCTTC,CASARTSGLTYNEQFF
TRBV7-8,many,TRBJ1-1,NA,TGTGCCAGCAGCTTAGGGACAGTCATGAACACTGAAGCTTTCTTT,CASSLGTVMNTEAFF
TRBV18,many,TRBJ1-2,NA,TGTGCCAGCTCACCAACCGTCGGGGGGGACTATGGCTACACCTTC,CASSPTVGGDYGYTF
TRBV30,many,TRBJ1-3,NA,TGTGCCTGGAGTGGTACGGACTCTGGAAACACCATATATTTT,CAWSGTDSGNTIYF
TRBV3-1,many,TRBJ2-1,TRBD2,TGTGCCAGCAGCCAGGTAGCGGGGAACTCCTACAATGAGCAGTTCTTC,CASSQVAGNSYNEQFF
TRBV6-2/TRBV6-3,few,TRBJ1-5,NA,TGTGCCAGCATAAGAGCTGGAGGCAATCAGCCCCAGCATTTT,CASIRAGGNQPQHF
TRBV24-1,many,TRBJ2-2,NA,TGTGCCACCAGTGATTTCGGAGGGCGGCACACCGGGGAGCTGTTTTTT,CATSDFGGRHTGELFF
TRBV20-1,many,TRBJ2-6,NA,TGCAGTGCTAGTCGAGGGGCAAAGGGGGCCAACGTCCTGACTTTC,CSASRGAKGANVLTF
TRBV24-1,few,TRBJ2-2,NA,TGTGCCACCAGTGATTTGTCCTTAGGAGGCGGGGAGCTGTTTTTT,CATSDLSLGGGELFF
TRBV13,NA,TRBJ2-3,TRBD1,TGTGCCAGCGGGACAGGGGGGGCAGATACGCAGTATTTT,CASGTGGADTQYF
TRBV20-1,NA,TRBJ1-6,NA,TGCAGTGCTACACCGGCCAGGCAAGCTCATTCACCCCTCCACTTT,CSATPARQAHSPLHF
TRBV7-9,NA,TRBJ2-7,NA,TGTGCCAGCAGCTACCCCGGGACTGTCTACGAGCAGTACTTC,CASSYPGTVYEQYF
TRBV10-1,many,TRBJ2-3,TRBD1,TGCGCCAGCGGTGCAGGGGGACGGGGATTCACAGATACGCAGTATTTT,CASGAGGRGFTDTQYF
TRBV7-9,few,TRBJ2-7,TRBD1,TGTGCCAGCAGCTTCGGACAGGCCTCGACCTACGAGCAGTACTTC,CASSFGQASTYEQYF
TRBV20-1,many,TRBJ1-5,TRBD1,TGCAGTGCTGCCAGGGGGATTCATCAGCCCCAGCATTTT,CSAARGIHQPQHF
TRBV18,many,TRBJ2-2,NA,TGTGCCAGCTCACCAACTCACACCGGGGAGCTGTTTTTT,CASSPTHTGELFF
TRBV28,many,TRBJ2-1,NA,TGTGCCAGCAGTCCTGCCAATGAGCAGTTCTTC,CASSPANEQFF
TRBV6-2/TRBV6-3,few,TRBJ1-2,NA,TGTGCCAGCAGCCACGAGAAGGGCTTGGTCTATGGCTACACCTTC,CASSHEKGLVYGYTF
TRBV19,NA,TRBJ2-2,NA,TGTGCCAGTCGGGGCTTCAACACCGGGGAGCTGTTTTTT,CASRGFNTGELFF
TRBV28,many,TRBJ2-3,NA,TGTGCCAGCAGTTTAGACGCTGGGGATACGCAGTATTTT,CASSLDAGDTQYF
TRBV9,few,TRBJ2-1,TRBD2,TGTGCCAGCAGCGTAGAACTAGCGGGTACCTCCTACAATGAGCAGTTCTTC,CASSVELAGTSYNEQFF
TRBV29-1,few,TRBJ1-2,NA,TGCAGCGTTGAGGGCAGGGGCTATGGCTACACCTTC,CSVEGRGYGYTF
TRBV2,many,TRBJ1-2,NA,TGTGCCAGCGCAGGGGAAGGCAACTATGGCTACACCTTC,CASAGEGNYGYTF
TRBV20-1,many,TRBJ2-7,NA,TGCAGTGCTAGTCCTACCGATCCGTCTCCCCACCCGGGCGAGCAGTACTTC,CSASPTDPSPHPGEQYF
TRBV4-1,many,TRBJ2-7,TRBD2,TGCGCCAGCAGCCAAGAATGGGGGGGGGCCTACGAGCAGTACTTC,CASSQEWGGAYEQYF
TRBV4-1,NA,TRBJ2-2,NA,TGCGCCAGCAGCCAAGTACCAGGGGGGGTTGGAACCGGGGAGCTGTTTTTT,CASSQVPGGVGTGELFF
TRBV20-1,many,TRBJ1-5,NA,TGCAGTGCTAGTTGGCAGGGTAGGGATCAGCCCCAGCATTTT,CSASWQGRDQPQHF
TRBV11-2,few,TRBJ2-5,NA,TGTGCCACGTTAGATTTCTCGGAGACCCAGTACTTC,CATLDFSETQYF
TRBV7-2,many,TRBJ2-3,NA,TGTGCCAGCAGCTCCGTCGCAGATACGCAGTATTTT,CASSSVADTQYF
TRBV4-1,many,TRBJ2-7,NA,TGCGCCAGCAGCCAAGATGGGGGGAGCTCCTACGAGCAGTACTTC,CASSQDGGSSYEQYF
TRBV19,few,TRBJ2-1,TRBD1,TGTGCCACCGGGTTGACAGGGAGCTCCTACAATGAGCAGTTCTTC,CATGLTGSSYNEQFF
TRBV20-1,many,TRBJ1-1,TRBD1,TGCAGTGCTAACGGGTACAGGGGGGGGACTGAAGCTTTCTTT,CSANGYRGGTEAFF
TRBV6-1,NA,TRBJ1-5,NA,TGTGCCAGCCAATCAGAAAGGACGGTAGCGGAGGGTCAGCCCCAGCATTTT,CASQSERTVAEGQPQHF
TRBV27,many,TRBJ2-3,NA,TGTGCCAGCAGTTTATCGCCGACTAGCACAGATACGCAGTATTTT,CASSLSPTSTDTQYF
TRBV5-1,NA,TRBJ2-7,NA,TGCGCCAGCCGAACCCTAACGGGGCACTACGAGCAGTACTTC,CASRTLTGHYEQYF
TRBV13,many,TRBJ2-7,NA,TGTGCCAGCACCAACACAGGGAAGAGCGCCTACGAGCAGTACTTC,CASTNTGKSAYEQYF